The clone carrying this T cell receptor beta chain was seen repeatedly, ten times or more. Time point: newly diagnosed GD, antithyroid drugs for less than 3 months. Researchers made the TCR library from RNA that was extracted from PBMCs. These data belong to a study of regulatory T cells in long-lasting Graves disease. Construction of TCR beta libraries relied on iRepertoire HTBI primers and on Arm-PCR targeting CDR3 regions. TCRdb called the multiplex PCR reads again in MiXCR, with one record for every CDR3 protein. The sample has around 500,000 distinct CDR3 sequences; 16% are singletons. The sample also formed part of further work on T cells in Graves' hyperthyroidism and ophthalmopathy. That source adds: Patients aged 18 to 65 had newly diagnosed hyperthyroidism lasting under 2 months. Within blood appeared most thyroid clonotypes that had expanded above 0.001.

The source material was peripheral blood mononuclear cells (PBMCs), sampled at new diagnosis, from a patient treated with antithyroid drugs. This TCR was recovered from a middle-aged woman with Graves disease.

The CDR3 region is CAWNQQFNSPLHF. The CDR3 region has the DNA TGTGCCTGGAATCAGCAGTTTAATTCACCCCTCCACTTT. The rearrangement joins TRBV30 to TRBJ1-6; D call uncertain. CDR3 length equals 13 residues. Trimming pared 4 bases from V and 6 bases from J, leaving 10 bases between. Looked up from germline, CDR1 is GTSNPN and CDR2 is SVGIG (reference sequence).